This T cell receptor (beta chain) was identified in a study of cytomegalovirus exposure and HLA in healthy donors. Both 60 Vbeta primers and 13 Jbeta primers went into the PCR. Assay used: immunoSEQ multiplex PCR; TCRdb lists only in-frame clones, some missing. The table has about 70,000 clones, roughly 81% seen once; the top ten hold 9.5% to 12%. Trimming shortened V by 7 bases and J by 5 bases, and 15 bases separated the two germline ends. Germline loops: CDR1 SGHRS, CDR2 YFSETQ. The CDR3 totals 14 residues. General study findings and limits: Analyses of presence and absence presupposed an approximately uniform sequencing depth across donors. In a later analysis, specific HLA alleles were associated with approximately 17,000 TCR beta sequences at a 0.05 false discovery rate. Later analysis placed DRB1 highest and HLA-C lowest in TCR association rates, which differed by HLA locus.

Worth noting for this clone: Its antigen is undetermined.

The TCR was taken from a human donor in good health. Sequences were obtained from PBMCs. V usage is TRBV5-1 and J usage is TRBJ1-4; D not certain. The CDR3 nucleotides read TGCGCCAGCCGTCAAACCGGAGGGAATGAAAAACTGTTTTTT. It translates to CASRQTGGNEKLFF.